This T cell receptor beta chain was obtained from a study of cytomegalovirus exposure and HLA in healthy donors. Study-wide context: Approximately 85 million unique TCRs from HLA-typed donors made up an early data release. Study outcomes and limitations: Later on, analysis showed that most CMV-associated TCR beta chains appeared to be HLA-restricted. Later work associated more than 15,000 TCR beta sequences with HLA alleles at 0.05 false discovery rate. It was shown in a later analysis that HLA-associated TCR beta chains were more clonally expanded than other, equally common chains.

The germline V gene has CDR1 MDHEN and CDR2 SYDVKM. The length of the CDR3 is 14 residues. PCR amplification relied on 60 Vbeta primers (plus 13 Jbeta primers). Here immunoSEQ multiplex PCR was the method, and the copy in TCRdb shows in-frame clones only, minus some. The data contain roughly 71,000 clones, just under 75% of them seen just once; the ten biggest clones take up roughly 10%. With regard to this clone: The target antigen is unknown. An end of the junction does not agree with germline; a read error may underlie this. Other DNA sequences in the sample encode the same CDR3.

The J gene is TRBJ2-5, the V gene TRBV28, with D maybe TRBD2 (7 bases). The source is a human donor in good health. The specimen sequenced was PBMCs. CDR3 nucleotides: TGTGCTAGCAGTACCTCCTATGGGGGGGCGACCCAGTACTTC. Protein sequence: CASSTSYGGATQYF.